One TCR beta chain is described in this entry. Here immunoSEQ multiplex PCR was the method, and the copy in TCRdb shows in-frame clones only, minus some. Among about 100,000 clones listed, about 88% were seen once. The sample originates from a study of OX40 agonist ivuxolimab in advanced cancers. The source was CD4+ or CD8+ T cells sorted from blood, collected in a trial of the OX40 agonist ivuxolimab. This clonotype originated in an adult with an advanced solid tumor such as melanoma, head and neck, liver or kidney cancer.

In DNA, the CDR3 is TGTGCCAGCAGCCCGGGGGACAGGGGGATCTCCTACGAGCAGTACTTC. Translation: CASSPGDRGISYEQYF. V and J are TRBV4-2 and TRBJ2-7, with 11 bases aligning to TRBD1. CDR1 and CDR2 from the germline V gene are LGHNA and YNFKEQ. V shed 4 bases, J shed 0 bases, and the junction held 5 bases outside the gene matches. This CDR3 is 16 amino acids long.